This T cell receptor (beta chain) came from a study of blood T cell repertoires in COVID-19. Study background: Specimens from acute and convalescent COVID-19 originated in the United States, Italy and Spain. Sample material is recorded as cDNA or gDNA derived from T cells, B-cell-depleted T cells, or PBMCs.

To note about this clone: Other DNA sequences in the sample encode the same CDR3.

With 6 bases removed from V and 2 bases from J, the gap between germline ends came to 4 bases. The CDR3 spans 11 residues. The V gene's germline CDR1 is MDHEN and CDR2 SYDVKM. How the authors handled the data: Amplification of reference gene primers provided the estimated nucleated cell counts. The table came from immunoSEQ multiplex PCR; TCRdb's copy has only in-frame clones and leaves some out. The V and J calls and clone size are taken from that table; D and trimming were inferred from the DNA. The data contain fewer than 90,000 clones, roughly nine tenths of them singletons. The receptor comes from a man older than 75 in a cohort sampled during active COVID-19. J is TRBJ2-5 and V is TRBV28; D call uncertain. The specimen sequenced was peripheral blood. The chain's CDR3 is CASSQQETQYF. CDR3 nucleotides: TGTGCCAGCAGCCAGCAAGAGACCCAGTACTTC.